This T cell receptor (beta chain) came from a study of blood T cell repertoires in COVID-19. Study details: Acute and convalescent COVID-19 specimens originated in the United States, Italy and Spain.

This clone was detected only a few times. Repertoires were generated with immunoSEQ multiplex PCR, while TCRdb's copy carries only in-frame clones and drops some. Among approximately 200,000 clones, around 86% were seen once, and the ten largest hold around 8.6%. The clonotype comes from a woman in her twenties or thirties who had recovered from COVID-19. The specimen sequenced was PBMCs or T cells enriched from blood (not recorded which).

CDR3 protein: CASSLPGGGSPLHF. The DNA of the CDR3 is TGTGCCAGCAGCTTACCGGGGGGTGGATCACCCCTCCACTTT. The chain combines TRBV11-2 with TRBJ1-6; D is possibly TRBD1 (5 bases). Deletions cut 2 bases from V and 10 bases from J, with 12 bases between. This CDR3 is 14 amino acids long. Germline CDR1 is SGHAT and CDR2 is FQNNGV. Based on the CDR3 plus reference TRBV11-2 and TRBJ1-6, the full variable domain is EAGVAQSPRYKIIEKRQSVAFWCNPISGHATLYWYQQILGQGPKLLIQFQNNGVVDDSQLPKDRFSAERLKGVDSTLKIQPAKLEDSAVYLCASSLPGGGSPLHFGNGTRLTVT.